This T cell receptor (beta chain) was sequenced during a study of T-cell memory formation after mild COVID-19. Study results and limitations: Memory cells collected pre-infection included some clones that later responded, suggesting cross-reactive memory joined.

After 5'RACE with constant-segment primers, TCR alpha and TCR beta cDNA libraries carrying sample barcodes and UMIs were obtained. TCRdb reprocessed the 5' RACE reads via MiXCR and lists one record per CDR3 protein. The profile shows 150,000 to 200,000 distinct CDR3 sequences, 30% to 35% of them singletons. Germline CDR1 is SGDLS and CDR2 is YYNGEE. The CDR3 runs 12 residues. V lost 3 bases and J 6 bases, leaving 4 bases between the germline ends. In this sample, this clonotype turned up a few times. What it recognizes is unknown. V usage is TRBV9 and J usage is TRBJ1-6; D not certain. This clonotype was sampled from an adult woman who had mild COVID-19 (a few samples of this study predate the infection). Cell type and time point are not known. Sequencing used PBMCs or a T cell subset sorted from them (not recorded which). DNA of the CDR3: TGTGCCAGCAGCGAGCGTAATTCACCCCTCCACTTT. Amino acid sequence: CASSERNSPLHF.